This T cell receptor beta chain was sequenced during a study of T cell responses to AZD1222 COVID-19 vaccine. Study findings and constraints: After two AZD1222 doses, spike-specific TCR breadth and depth rose versus day 0. Donors were chiefly white British, with a greater number of females, and clonal diversity was perhaps underestimated. Among spike-specific TCRs, nearly half reportedly target unmutated variant regions.

This clone has a single count. Its antigen is still unknown. The data were produced by immunoSEQ multiplex PCR, yet TCRdb's version contains in-frame clones alone and is incomplete. The sample contains around 140,000 clones, approximately 90% of which appear only once. CDR1 MDHEN and CDR2 SYDVKM come from the germline V gene. The CDR3 consists of 17 residues. The V and J ends lost 6 bases and 0 bases respectively, with 18 bases between them. This clonotype was obtained from an adult who received the AZD1222 COVID-19 vaccine. The rearrangement uses TRBV28 and TRBJ1-5, with D perhaps matching TRBD1 (5 bases). Material: peripheral blood, obtained 28 days after the second AZD1222 dose. In DNA, the CDR3 is TGTGCCAGCAGGCCATTTGCCCGGGACGTTAGCAATCAGCCCCAGCATTTT. It is translated as CASRPFARDVSNQPQHF. The full variable domain, in which reference TRBV28 and TRBJ1-5 provide the parts outside the CDR3, is DVKVTQSSRYLVKRTGEKVFLECVQDMDHENMFWYRQDPGLGLRLIYFSYDVKMKEKGDIPEGYSVSREKKERFSLILESASTNQTSMYLCASRPFARDVSNQPQHFGDGTRLSIL.